This paragraph covers one T cell receptor (beta chain) sequence. The sample holds a few counts of this clone. Its recognized antigen is unknown. Base qualities are not provided; no much larger clone lies one nucleotide away. These data belong to a study of neoadjuvant anti-PD-1 for oral cavity cancer (dated by TCRdb to the early 2020s). For context, the study as a whole: Three to four biweekly doses of nivolumab at 3 mg/kg were mostly administered to patients before curative-intent surgical resection. Responders were defined as patients with complete response, partial response or stable disease by RECIST 1.1; non-responders were defined as patients with progression. There were eleven to twelve patients in the parent correlative cohort, and the response rate was 33%. For patients who did not progress, a fourth nivolumab dose was given around day 43, followed by definitive surgical resection on days 50-56.

Survey sequencing of tumors used two replicates per sample, and the tumor libraries mostly started from around 4.8 ug of input genomic DNA. The immunoSEQ hsTCRbeta kit was used to prepare TCRbeta libraries according to the manufacturer's instructions. An Illumina NovaSeq 6000 S4 flow cell was used to sequence the final libraries, which had first been combined to 3 nM. Turning to the authors' computational methods: The immunoSEQ Analyzer was used for raw data preprocessing and quality control. The analysis was restricted to productive rearrangements, with each unique CDR3 amino acid sequence defining a clonotype. Using the R package tcR, the researchers computed the Gini-Simpson index as their estimate of repertoire clonality. Gini indices were compared with Student's t test, and associations with tumor size change were assessed by Pearson correlation. TCRdb took over this immuneACCESS table, retaining in-frame rearrangements with V and J assigned. Such tables are incomplete; in checked studies, under half of the missing clones stem from an unresolved V gene, and the remainder is unexplained. The V and J calls and clone size come from that table; D and trimming were worked out from the DNA. Within this sample are about 11,000 clones, with about 50% of them counted one time only. The ten largest account for approximately 27% of the sample.

Spanning cysteine to phenylalanine, the CDR3 consists of 16 amino acids. The CDR3 DNA has 48 bases and is translated from base 1. The germline V gene yields WSHSY for CDR1 and SAAADI for CDR2. Clipping removes 3 bases from V and 7 bases from J, with 9 as the unmatched junction base count. The time point label, as the study defines it: before neoadjuvant nivolumab. Patients were newly diagnosed with stage II-IVA oral cavity squamous cell carcinoma and had received no prior systemic or radiation treatment. The cohort consisted of patients with HPV-negative, locally advanced oral cavity squamous cell carcinoma. Samples were obtained from a longitudinal correlative study of a single-arm phase II trial of neoadjuvant nivolumab in oral cavity squamous cell carcinoma. Subject-matched pre- and post-treatment PBMCs and tumors from three responders and three non-responders were subjected to genomic DNA-based TCRbeta sequencing. For tumor tissue, genomic DNA extraction relied on the Maxwell RSC DNA from Tissue kit.

The full study reports these points: Higher pretreatment blood TCRbeta clonality and lower post-treatment tumor TCRbeta clonality were correlated with higher pretreatment blood Treg/Th17 ratios. Greater tumor shrinkage correlated with larger post-treatment sizes of preexisting intratumoral clones, which suggests that expansion of preexisting clones contributed to response. TCR analyses included only a few patients per response group, and the authors called for larger cohorts for validation.

The TCR sequence derives from a person aged 40-85 years with oral cavity squamous cell carcinoma. The sample in question was tumor tissue, obtained before nivolumab (anti-PD-1) treatment. The receptor chain draws on TRBV10-2 and TRBJ1-6; the central 7 bases match TRBD1. The CDR3 has the sequence CASSDPGTVVNSPLHF. The DNA reads as follows: TGCGCCAGCAGTGACCCCGGGACAGTTGTAAATTCACCCCTCCACTTT.